The table lists the clone carrying this T cell receptor beta chain with a count of one. The record originates from a study of blood T cell repertoires in COVID-19. Study context: In each case, the material was cDNA or gDNA derived from T cells, B-cell-depleted T cells, or PBMCs.

CDR3 size: 11 residues. Germline V CDR1 and CDR2: DFQATT, SNEGSKA (reference sequence). V shed 2 bases, J shed 8 bases, and the junction held 1 base outside the gene matches. Authors' data handling: Nucleated cell counts were estimated from reference gene primer amplification. This table comes from immunoSEQ multiplex PCR, and its TCRdb copy is limited to in-frame clones, with some not included. V, J and clone size were drawn from that table, and D and trimming were deduced from the DNA. The sample contains approximately 210,000 clones, 70% to 90% of which appear only once. The TCR originated in a woman between 40 and 50 years old who had recovered from COVID-19. Source material: peripheral blood. The rearrangement links TRBV20-1 to TRBJ1-1, with 8 bases matching TRBD1. Here the CDR3 reads CSARRDREAFF. CDR3 nucleotides: TGCAGTGCTAGAAGGGACAGGGAAGCTTTCTTT.